This TCR beta chain appears in the sequencing data of a study of T-cell reconstitution after alpha-beta-depleted transplantation in children. Unique molecular identifiers were used in preparing the TCRbeta library. TCRdb re-analysed the PCR reads in MiXCR, keeping a single row per CDR3 protein. Altogether 130,000 to 150,000 distinct CDR3 sequences are present, around 8.8% being singletons, with the ten largest covering 15% to 20%. Trimming removed 4 bases from V and 4 bases from J; junction bases left unmatched: 19. The CDR3 is made up of 18 amino acids. Germline assignment: CDR1 KGHSH and CDR2 LQKENI. This clonotype was counted ten times or more.

The TCR sequence derives from a female patient between 2 and 10 years old who had a stem cell transplant for congenital amegakaryocytic thrombocytopenia, so the T cells may come from the graft donor. Sample: PBMCs, mostly from graft donor cells, taken 180 days after TCRalphabeta/CD19-depleted stem cell transplant. The chain is built from TRBV18 and TRBJ2-7; TRBD1 matches at 7 bases. CDR3 nucleotides: TGTGCCAGCTCACTCACCGTAAAGACAGGGATAAAGGATTACGAGCAGTACTTC. Protein: CASSLTVKTGIKDYEQYF.